The T cell receptor (beta chain) described here comes from a study of T cell repertoires in cytomegalovirus infection. Study information: Indications of both CMV infection and matching HLA type were provided by public TCR beta signatures. General observations from the study: Summed frequency of shared TCR beta families picked out CMV carriers who also had the relevant HLA. Within the response measured ex vivo, HLA-C-restricted CMV-specific TCR beta clonotypes were dominant.

Each CDR3 protein gets one entry after TCRdb re-called the reads with MiXCR. Here the sample spans some 300,000 distinct CDR3 sequences, roughly 15% being singletons. This clonotype was counted many times. Its specificity is not known. Germline assignment: CDR1 SGHTA and CDR2 FQGNSA. The CDR3 is made up of 15 amino acids. V shed 2 bases and J shed 7 bases, with 12 bases lying between them. This clonotype originated in a human donor in good health (CMV status not recorded). Some clones in this sample may be carry-over from other donors' samples. The sequenced sample was PBMCs. The chain is built from TRBV7-2 and TRBJ1-6; no clear D. The CDR3 region is CASSLQVIPNSPLHF. The CDR3, as DNA: TGTGCCAGCAGCTTACAGGTCATCCCCAATTCACCCCTCCACTTT.